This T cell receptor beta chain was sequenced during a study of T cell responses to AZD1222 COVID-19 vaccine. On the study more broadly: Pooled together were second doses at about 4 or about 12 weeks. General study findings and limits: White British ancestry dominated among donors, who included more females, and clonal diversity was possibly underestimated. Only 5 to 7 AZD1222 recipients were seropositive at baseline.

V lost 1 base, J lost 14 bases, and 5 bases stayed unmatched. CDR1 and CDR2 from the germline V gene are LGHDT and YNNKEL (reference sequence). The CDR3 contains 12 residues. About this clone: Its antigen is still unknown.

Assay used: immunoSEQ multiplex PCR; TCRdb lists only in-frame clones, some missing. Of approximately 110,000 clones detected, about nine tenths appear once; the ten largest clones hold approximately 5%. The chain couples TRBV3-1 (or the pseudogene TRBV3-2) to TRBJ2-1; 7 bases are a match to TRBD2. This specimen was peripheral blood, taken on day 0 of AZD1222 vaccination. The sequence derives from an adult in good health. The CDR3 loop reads CASSQAGRVKFF. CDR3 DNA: TGTGCCAGCAGCCAAGCAGGGAGGGTGAAGTTCTTC.